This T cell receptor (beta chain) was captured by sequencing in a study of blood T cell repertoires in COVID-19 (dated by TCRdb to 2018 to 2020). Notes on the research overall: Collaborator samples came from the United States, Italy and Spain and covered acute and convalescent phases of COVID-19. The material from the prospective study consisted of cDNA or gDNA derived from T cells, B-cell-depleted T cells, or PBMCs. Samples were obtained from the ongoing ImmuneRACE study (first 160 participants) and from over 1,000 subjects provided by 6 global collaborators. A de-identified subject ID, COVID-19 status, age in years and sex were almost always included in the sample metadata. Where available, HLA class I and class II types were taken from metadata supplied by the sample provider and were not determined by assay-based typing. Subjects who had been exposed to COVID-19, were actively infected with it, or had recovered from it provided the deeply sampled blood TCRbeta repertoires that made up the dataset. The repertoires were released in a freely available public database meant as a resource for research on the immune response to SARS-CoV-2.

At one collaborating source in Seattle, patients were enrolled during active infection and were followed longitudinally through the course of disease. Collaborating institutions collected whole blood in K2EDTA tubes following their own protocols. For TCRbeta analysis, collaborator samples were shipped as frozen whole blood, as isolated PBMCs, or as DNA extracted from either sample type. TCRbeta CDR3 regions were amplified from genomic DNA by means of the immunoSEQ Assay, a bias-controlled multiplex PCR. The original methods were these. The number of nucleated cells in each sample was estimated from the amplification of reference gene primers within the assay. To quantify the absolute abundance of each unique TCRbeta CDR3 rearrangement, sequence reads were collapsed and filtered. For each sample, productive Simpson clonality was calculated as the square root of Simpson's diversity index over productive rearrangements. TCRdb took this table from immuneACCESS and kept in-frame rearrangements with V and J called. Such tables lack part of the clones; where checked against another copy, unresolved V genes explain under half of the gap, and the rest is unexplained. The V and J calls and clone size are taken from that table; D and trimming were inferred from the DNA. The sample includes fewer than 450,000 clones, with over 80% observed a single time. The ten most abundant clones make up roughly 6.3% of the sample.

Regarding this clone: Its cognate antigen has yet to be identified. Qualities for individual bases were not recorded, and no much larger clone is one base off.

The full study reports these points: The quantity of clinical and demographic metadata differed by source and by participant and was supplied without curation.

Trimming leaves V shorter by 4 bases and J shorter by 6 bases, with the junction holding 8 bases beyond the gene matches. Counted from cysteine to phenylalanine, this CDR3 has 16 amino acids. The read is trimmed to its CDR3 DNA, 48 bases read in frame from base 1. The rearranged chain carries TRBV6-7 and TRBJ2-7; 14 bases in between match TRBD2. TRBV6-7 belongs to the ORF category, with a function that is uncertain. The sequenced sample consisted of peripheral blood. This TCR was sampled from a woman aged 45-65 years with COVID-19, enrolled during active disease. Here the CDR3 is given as CASSSGTSGRLCEQYF. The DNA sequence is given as TGTGCCAGCAGTTCCGGGACTAGCGGGAGATTATGCGAGCAGTACTTC.